Sequencing of this T cell receptor (beta chain) was carried out in a study of shared clonotypes between healthy human individuals. Study-level results: Sampling included only blood; tissue repertoires likely differ. It was the few donors that limited the genetic and exposure-history diversity represented.

V gave up 3 bases and J gave up 8 bases; unmatched junction bases: 11. This CDR3 contains 15 residues. Per the germline V gene, CDR1 is SGHNT and CDR2 is YYREEE (reference sequence). In regard to this clone: Its antigen is unidentified.

Profiling relied on immunoSEQ multiplex PCR, and the TCRdb table lists in-frame clones only, not all of them. The sample lists about 490,000 clones; around 80% were seen once. For genomic DNA, unsorted samples relied on tens of millions of PBMCs. The source is a woman aged 40 to 50 in good health. Some clones in this sample may be carry-over from other donors' samples. Sample: PBMCs. This rearrangement joins TRBV5-4 to TRBJ1-2; 9 bases are a match to TRBD1. The CDR3 here is CASSSPGQGLSGYTF. The CDR3 nucleotides read TGTGCCAGCAGCTCGCCGGGACAGGGTCTTTCGGGCTACACCTTC.